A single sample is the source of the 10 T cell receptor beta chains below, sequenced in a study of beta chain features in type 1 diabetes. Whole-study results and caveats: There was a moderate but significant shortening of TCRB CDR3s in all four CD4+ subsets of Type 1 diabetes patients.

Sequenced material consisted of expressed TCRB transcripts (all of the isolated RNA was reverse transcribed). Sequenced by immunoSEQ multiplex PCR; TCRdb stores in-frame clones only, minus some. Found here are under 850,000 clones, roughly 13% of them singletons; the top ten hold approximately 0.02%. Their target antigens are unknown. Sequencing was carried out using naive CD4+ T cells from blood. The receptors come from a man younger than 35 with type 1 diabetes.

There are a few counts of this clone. CDR3 DNA sequence: TGTGCCAGCAGCCGCGGACGGAGCACTGAAGCTTTCTTT. This codes for CASSRGRSTEAFF. The V and J genes are TRBV7-9 and TRBJ1-1, with D unclear. In germline, CDR1 is SEHNR, CDR2 FQNEAQ (reference sequence). The CDR3 is made up of 13 amino acids. The germline V and J ends were trimmed by 5 bases and 4 bases, with 11 bases remaining between them.

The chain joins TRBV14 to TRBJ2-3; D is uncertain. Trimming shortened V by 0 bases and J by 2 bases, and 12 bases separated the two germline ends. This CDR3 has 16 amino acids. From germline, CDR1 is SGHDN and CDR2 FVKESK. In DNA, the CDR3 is TGTGCCAGCAGCCAAGATCAGGACGCCTACACAGATACGCAGTATTTT. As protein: CASSQDQDAYTDTQYF.

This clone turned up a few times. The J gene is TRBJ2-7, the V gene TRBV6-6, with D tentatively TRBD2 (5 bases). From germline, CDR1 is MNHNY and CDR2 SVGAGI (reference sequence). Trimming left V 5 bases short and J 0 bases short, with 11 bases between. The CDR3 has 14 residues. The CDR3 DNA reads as TGTGCCAGCAGTGGACTCATGAGCTCCTACGAGCAGTACTTC. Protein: CASSGLMSSYEQYF.

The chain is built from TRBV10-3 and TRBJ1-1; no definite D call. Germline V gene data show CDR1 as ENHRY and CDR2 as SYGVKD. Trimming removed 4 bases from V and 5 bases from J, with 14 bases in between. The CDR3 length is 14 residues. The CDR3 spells CAISAIDRDTEAFF. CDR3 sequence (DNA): TGTGCCATCAGTGCGATAGACCGGGATACTGAAGCTTTCTTT.

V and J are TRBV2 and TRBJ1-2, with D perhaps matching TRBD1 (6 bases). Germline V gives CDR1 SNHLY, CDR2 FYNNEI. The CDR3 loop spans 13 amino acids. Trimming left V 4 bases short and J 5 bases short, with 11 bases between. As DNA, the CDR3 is TGTGCCAGCAGTGCGGGGGCGAAGTATGGCTACACCTTC. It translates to CASSAGAKYGYTF.

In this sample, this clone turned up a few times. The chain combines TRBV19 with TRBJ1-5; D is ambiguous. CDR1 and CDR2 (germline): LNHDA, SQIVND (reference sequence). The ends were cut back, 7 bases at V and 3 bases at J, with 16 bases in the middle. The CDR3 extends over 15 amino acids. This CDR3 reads CASKAGPLFNQPQHF. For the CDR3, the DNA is TGTGCCAGTAAAGCAGGACCCCTATTCAATCAGCCCCAGCATTTT.

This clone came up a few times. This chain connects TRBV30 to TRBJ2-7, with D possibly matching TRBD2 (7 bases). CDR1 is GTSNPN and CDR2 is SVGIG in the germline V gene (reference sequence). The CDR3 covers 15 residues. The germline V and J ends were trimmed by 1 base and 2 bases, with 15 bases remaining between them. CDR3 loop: CAWSEGGGLPYEQYF. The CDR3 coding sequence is TGTGCCTGGAGTGAGGGAGGGGGGCTCCCCTACGAGCAGTACTTC. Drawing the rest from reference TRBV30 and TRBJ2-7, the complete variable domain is SQTIHQWPATLVQPVGSPLSLECTVEGTSNPNLYWYRQAAGRGLQLLFYSVGIGQISSEVPQNLSASRPQDRQFILSSKKLLLSDSGFYLCAWSEGGGLPYEQYFGPGTRLTVT.

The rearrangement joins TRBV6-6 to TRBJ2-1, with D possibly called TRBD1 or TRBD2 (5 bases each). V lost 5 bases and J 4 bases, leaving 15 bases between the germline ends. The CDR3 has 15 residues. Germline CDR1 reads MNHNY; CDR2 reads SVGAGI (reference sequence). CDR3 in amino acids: CASSAPGSSYNEQFF. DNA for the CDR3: TGTGCCAGCAGTGCGCCAGGGAGCTCTTACAATGAGCAGTTCTTC.

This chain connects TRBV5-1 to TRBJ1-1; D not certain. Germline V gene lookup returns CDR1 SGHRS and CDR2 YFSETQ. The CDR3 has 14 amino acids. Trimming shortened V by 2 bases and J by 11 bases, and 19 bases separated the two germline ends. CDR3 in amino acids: CASSFHTSTPAAFF. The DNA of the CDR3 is TGCGCCAGCAGCTTCCACACGTCCACCCCGGCCGCTTTCTTT.

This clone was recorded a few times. Here the CDR3 reads CASSLDLGNTIYF. The DNA for the CDR3 is TGCGCCAGCAGCTTGGATTTGGGGAACACCATATATTTT. The J gene is TRBJ1-3, the V gene TRBV5-1; D gene uncertain. Germline CDR1 reads SGHRS; CDR2 reads YFSETQ. The V end was cut by 0 bases, the J end by 7 bases, with 8 bases between. The CDR3 length is 13 residues. The whole variable domain, remainder taken from reference TRBV5-1 and TRBJ1-3, is KAGVTQTPRYLIKTRGQQVTLSCSPISGHRSVSWYQQTPGQGLQFLFEYFSETQRNKGNFPGRFSGRQFSNSRSEMNVSTLELGDSALYLCASSLDLGNTIYFGEGSWLTVV.